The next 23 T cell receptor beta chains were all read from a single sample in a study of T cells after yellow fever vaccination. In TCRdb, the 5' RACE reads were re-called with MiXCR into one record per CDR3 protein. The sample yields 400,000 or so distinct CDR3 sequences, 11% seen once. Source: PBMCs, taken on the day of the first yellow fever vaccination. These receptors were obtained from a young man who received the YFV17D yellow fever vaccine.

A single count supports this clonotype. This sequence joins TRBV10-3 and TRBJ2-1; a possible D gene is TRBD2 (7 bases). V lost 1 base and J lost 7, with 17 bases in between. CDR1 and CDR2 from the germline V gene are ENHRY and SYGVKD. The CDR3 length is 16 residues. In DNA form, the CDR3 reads TGTGCCATCAGTGAGTGGGGGCTAGCGGCACGAAATGAGCAGTTCTTC. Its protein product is CAISEWGLAARNEQFF.

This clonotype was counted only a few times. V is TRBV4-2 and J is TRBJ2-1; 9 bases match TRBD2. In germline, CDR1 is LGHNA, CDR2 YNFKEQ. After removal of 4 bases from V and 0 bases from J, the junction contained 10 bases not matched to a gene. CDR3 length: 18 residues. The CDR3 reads CASSRRSSSGGSYNEQFF. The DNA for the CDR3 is TGTGCCAGCAGCCGTCGTTCGAGTAGCGGGGGCTCCTACAATGAGCAGTTCTTC.

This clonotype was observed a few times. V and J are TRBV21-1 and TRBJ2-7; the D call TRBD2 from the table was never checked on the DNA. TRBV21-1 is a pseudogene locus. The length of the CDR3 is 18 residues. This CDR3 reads CASSKARLLRGGWNEQYF. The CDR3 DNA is TGTGCCAGCAGCAAAGCGCGGCTGCTAAGGGGAGGTTGGAACGAGCAGTACTTC.

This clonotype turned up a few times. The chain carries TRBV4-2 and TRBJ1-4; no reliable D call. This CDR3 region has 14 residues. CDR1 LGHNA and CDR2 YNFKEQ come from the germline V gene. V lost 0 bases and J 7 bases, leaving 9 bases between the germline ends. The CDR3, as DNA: TGTGCCAGCAGCCAAGATCTTACGGGTGAAAAACTGTTTTTT. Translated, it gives CASSQDLTGEKLFF.

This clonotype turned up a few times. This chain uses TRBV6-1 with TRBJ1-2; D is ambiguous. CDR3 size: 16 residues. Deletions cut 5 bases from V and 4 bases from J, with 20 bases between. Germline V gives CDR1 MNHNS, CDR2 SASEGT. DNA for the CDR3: TGTGCCAGCAGTCCCCGCTACGGTGGGGAAACCTATGGCTACACCTTC. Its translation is CASSPRYGGETYGYTF.

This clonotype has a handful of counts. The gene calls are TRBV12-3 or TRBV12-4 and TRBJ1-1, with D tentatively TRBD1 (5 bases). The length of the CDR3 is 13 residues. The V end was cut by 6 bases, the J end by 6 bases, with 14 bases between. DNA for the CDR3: TGTGCCAGCAGCTTCGGGGGGGTCCCTGAAGCTTTCTTT. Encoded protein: CASSFGGVPEAFF.

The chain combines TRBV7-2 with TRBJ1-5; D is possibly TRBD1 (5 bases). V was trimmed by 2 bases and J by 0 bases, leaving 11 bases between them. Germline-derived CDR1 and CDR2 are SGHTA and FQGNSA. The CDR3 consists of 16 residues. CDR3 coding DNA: TGTGCCAGCAGCTTAACGACAGCATATAGCAATCAGCCCCAGCATTTT. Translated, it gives CASSLTTAYSNQPQHF.

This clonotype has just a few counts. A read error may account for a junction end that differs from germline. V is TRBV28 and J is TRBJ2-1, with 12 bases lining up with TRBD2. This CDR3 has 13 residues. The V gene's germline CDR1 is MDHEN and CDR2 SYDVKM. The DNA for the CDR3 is TGTGCCAGCCGGACTAGCGGGGAGGCTGGGACGCTCTTC. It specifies CASRTSGEAGTLF.

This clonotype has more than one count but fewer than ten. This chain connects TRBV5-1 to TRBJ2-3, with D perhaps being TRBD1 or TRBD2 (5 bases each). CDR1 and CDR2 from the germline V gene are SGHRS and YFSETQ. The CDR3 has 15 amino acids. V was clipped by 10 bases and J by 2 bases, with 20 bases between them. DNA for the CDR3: TGCGCCGGGCGTCGGGGCGGCAGAAACACAGATACGCAGTATTTT. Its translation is CAGRRGGRNTDTQYF. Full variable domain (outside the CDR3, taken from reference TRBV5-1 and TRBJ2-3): KAGVTQTPRYLIKTRGQQVTLSCSPISGHRSVSWYQQTPGQGLQFLFEYFSETQRNKGNFPGRFSGRQFSNSRSEMNVSTLELGDSALYLCAGRRGGRNTDTQYFGPGTRLTVL.

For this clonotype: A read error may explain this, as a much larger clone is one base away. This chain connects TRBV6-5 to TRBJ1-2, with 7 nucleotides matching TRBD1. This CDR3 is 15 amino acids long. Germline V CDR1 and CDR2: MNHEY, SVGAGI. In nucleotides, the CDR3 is TGTGCCAGCAGTTACTCGGACAGGCCCCCCTATGGCTCCACCTTC. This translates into CASSYSDRPPYGSTF.

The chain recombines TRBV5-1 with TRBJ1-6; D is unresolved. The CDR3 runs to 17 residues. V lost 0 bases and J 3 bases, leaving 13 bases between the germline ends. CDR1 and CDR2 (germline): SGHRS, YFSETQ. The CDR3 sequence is CASSLGGQPIYNSPLHF. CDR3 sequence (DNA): TGCGCCAGCAGCTTGGGAGGGCAACCGATCTATAATTCACCCCTCCACTTT.

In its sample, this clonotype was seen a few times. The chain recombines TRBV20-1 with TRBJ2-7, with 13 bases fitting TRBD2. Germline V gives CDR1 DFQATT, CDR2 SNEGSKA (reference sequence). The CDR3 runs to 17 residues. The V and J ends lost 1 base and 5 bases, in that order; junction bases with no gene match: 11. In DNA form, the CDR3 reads TGCAGTGCTAGAGCCGGACTAGCGGGGGCCAAAGGGAACGAGCAGTACTTC. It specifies CSARAGLAGAKGNEQYF.

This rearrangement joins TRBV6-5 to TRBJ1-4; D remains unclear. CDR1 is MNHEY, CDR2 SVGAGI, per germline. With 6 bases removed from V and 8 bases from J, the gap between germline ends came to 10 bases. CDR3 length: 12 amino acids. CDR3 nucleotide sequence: TGTGCCAGCAGGACGGGCAGGGAAAAACTGTTTTTT. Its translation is CASRTGREKLFF.

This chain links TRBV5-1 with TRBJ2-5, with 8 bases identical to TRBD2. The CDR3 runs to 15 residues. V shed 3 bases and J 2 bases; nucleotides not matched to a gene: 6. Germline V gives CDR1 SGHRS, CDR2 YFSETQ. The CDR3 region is CASSSLAGPQETQYF. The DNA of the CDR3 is TGCGCCAGCAGCTCATTAGCGGGGCCGCAAGAGACCCAGTACTTC. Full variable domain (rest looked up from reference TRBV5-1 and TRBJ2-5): KAGVTQTPRYLIKTRGQQVTLSCSPISGHRSVSWYQQTPGQGLQFLFEYFSETQRNKGNFPGRFSGRQFSNSRSEMNVSTLELGDSALYLCASSSLAGPQETQYFGPGTRLLVL.

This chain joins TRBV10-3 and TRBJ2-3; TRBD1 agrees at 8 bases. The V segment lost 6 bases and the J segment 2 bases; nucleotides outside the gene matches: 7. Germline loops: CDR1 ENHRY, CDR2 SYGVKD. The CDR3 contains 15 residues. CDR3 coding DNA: TGTGCCATCAGCAGGGACAGGATCTCCACAGATACGCAGTATTTT. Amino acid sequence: CAISRDRISTDTQYF.

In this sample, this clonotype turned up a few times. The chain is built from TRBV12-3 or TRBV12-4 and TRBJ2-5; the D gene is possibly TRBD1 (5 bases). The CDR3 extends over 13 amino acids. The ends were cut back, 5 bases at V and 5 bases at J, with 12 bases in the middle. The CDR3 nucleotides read TGTGCCAGCAGTCCAGGGTCTGGTGAGACCCAGTACTTC. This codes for CASSPGSGETQYF.

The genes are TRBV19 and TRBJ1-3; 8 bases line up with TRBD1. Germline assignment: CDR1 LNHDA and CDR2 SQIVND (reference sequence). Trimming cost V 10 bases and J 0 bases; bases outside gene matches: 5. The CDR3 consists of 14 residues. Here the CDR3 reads CATGDRSSGNTIYF. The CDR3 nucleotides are TGTGCCACCGGGGACAGGAGCTCTGGAAACACCATATATTTT.

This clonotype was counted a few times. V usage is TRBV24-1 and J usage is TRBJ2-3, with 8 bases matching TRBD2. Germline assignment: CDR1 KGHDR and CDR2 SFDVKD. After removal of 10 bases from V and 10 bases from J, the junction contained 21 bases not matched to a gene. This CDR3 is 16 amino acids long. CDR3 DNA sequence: TGTGCCACTACGGACAGTTCGGGGGGGATACGCACACCGCAGTATTTT. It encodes CATTDSSGGIRTPQYF.

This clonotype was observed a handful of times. CDR3 sequence: CATSRTGTYNEQFF. The CDR3 bases are TGTGCCACCAGCCGGACAGGGACCTACAATGAGCAGTTCTTC. The chain carries TRBV24-1 and TRBJ2-1; 8 bases fit TRBD1. V shed 7 bases and J 2 bases; nucleotides not matched to a gene: 3. Germline-derived CDR1 and CDR2 are KGHDR and SFDVKD. The CDR3 has 14 residues.

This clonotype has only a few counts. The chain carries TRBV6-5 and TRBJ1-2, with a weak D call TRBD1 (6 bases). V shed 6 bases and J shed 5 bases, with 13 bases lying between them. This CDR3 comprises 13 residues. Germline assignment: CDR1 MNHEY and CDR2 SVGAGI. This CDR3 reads CASRAGEGYGYTF. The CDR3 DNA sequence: TGTGCCAGCAGGGCAGGGGAGGGGTATGGCTACACCTTC.

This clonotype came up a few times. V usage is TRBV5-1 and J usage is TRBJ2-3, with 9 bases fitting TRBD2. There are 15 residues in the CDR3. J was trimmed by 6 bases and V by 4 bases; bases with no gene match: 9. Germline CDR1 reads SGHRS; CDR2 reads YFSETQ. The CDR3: CASSPGLATYDTQYF. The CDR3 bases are TGCGCCAGCAGCCCAGGACTAGCGACGTACGATACGCAGTATTTT.

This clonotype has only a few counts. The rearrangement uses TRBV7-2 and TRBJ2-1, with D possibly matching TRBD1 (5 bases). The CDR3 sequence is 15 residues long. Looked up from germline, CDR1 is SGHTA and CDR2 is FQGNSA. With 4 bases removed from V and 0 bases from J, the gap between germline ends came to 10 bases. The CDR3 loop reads CASSYQGFSYNEQFF. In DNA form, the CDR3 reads TGTGCCAGCAGCTACCAGGGATTCTCCTACAATGAGCAGTTCTTC.

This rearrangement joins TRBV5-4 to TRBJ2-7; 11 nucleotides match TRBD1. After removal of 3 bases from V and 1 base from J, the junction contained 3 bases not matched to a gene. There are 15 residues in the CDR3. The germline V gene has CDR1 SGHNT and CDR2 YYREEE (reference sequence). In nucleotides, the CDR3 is TGTGCCAGCAGCTGGGACAGGGGGACTTCCTACGAGCAGTACTTC. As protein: CASSWDRGTSYEQYF. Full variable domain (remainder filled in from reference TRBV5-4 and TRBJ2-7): ETGVTQSPTHLIKTRGQQVTLRCSSQSGHNTVSWYQQALGQGPQFIFQYYREEENGRGNFPPRFSGLQFPNYSSELNVNALELDDSALYLCASSWDRGTSYEQYFGPGTRLTVT.